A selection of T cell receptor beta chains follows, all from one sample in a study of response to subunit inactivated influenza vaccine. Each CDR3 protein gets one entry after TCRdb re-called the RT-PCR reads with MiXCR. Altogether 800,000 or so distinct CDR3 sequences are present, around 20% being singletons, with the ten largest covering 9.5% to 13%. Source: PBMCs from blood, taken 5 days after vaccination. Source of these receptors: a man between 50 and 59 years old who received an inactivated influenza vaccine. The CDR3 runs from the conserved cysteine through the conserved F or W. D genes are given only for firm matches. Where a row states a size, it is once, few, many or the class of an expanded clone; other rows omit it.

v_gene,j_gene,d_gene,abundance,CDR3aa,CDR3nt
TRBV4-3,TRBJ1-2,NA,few,CASSQGVRYYGYTF,TGCGCCAGCAGCCAAGGGGTCAGATACTATGGCTACACCTTC
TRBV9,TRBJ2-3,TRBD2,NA,CASSVSGRTDTQYF,TGTGCCAGCAGCGTCAGCGGGAGGACCGATACGCAGTATTTT
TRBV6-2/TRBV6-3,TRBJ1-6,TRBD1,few,CASTPTGTGHNSPLHF,TGTGCCAGCACCCCGACCGGGACAGGCCATAATTCACCCCTCCACTTT
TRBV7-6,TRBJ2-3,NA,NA,CASSAGWGTDTQYF,TGTGCCAGCAGCGCAGGCTGGGGCACAGATACGCAGTATTTT
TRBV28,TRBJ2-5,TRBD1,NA,CASTSSGTGEFETQYF,TGTGCCAGCACCTCCTCCGGGACAGGGGAATTCGAGACCCAGTACTTC
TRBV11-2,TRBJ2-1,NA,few,CASSSSPGLAVF,TGTGCCAGCAGCTCTAGTCCGGGACTGGCTGTTTTC
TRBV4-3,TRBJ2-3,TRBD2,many,CASSQSPSGVSTDTQYF,TGCGCCAGCAGCCAATCACCTAGCGGGGTTAGCACAGATACGCAGTATTTT
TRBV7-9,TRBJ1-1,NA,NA,CASSLKATEAFF,TGTGCCAGCAGCTTAAAGGCGACTGAAGCTTTCTTT
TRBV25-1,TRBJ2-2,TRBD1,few,CASSEDRGVTGELFF,TGTGCCAGCAGTGAAGACAGGGGAGTAACCGGGGAGCTGTTTTTT
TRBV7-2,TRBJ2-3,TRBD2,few,CATQQRGPDTQYF,TGTGCCACCCAGCAGCGGGGGCCAGATACGCAGTATTTT
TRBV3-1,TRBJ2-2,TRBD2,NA,CASRNTGLAANTGELFF,TGTGCCAGCAGGAACACAGGACTAGCGGCGAACACCGGGGAGCTGTTTTTT
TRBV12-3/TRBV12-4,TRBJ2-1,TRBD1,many,CASSPTTGVEEFF,TGTGCCAGCAGTCCGACGACAGGGGTTGAGGAGTTCTTC
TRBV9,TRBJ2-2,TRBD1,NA,CASSVEPGQGRTGELFF,TGTGCCAGCAGCGTTGAGCCGGGACAGGGACGCACCGGGGAGCTGTTTTTT
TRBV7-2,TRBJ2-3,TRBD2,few,CASSQIAGAIDTQYF,TGTGCCAGCAGCCAGATAGCGGGAGCGATAGATACGCAGTATTTT
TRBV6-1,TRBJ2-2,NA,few,CASSLAGDFYTGELFF,TGTGCCAGCAGTCTCGCCGGCGACTTCTACACCGGGGAGCTGTTTTTT
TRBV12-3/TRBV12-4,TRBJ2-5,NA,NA,CASSRAGKETQYF,TGTGCCAGCAGTCGGGCAGGGAAAGAGACCCAGTACTTC
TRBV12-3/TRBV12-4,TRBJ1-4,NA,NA,CASSSGETNEKLFF,TGTGCCAGCAGTTCCGGGGAAACTAATGAAAAACTGTTTTTT
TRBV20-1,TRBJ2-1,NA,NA,CSAPRYSFNEQFF,TGCAGTGCTCCGCGGTACAGTTTCAATGAGCAGTTCTTC
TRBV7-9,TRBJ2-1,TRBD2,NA,CASSRSSGRGNEQFF,TGTGCCAGCAGCCGTTCTAGCGGGAGGGGAAATGAGCAGTTCTTC
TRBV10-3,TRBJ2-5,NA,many,CAISEPGGRETQYF,TGTGCCATCAGTGAGCCCGGAGGTAGGGAGACCCAGTACTTC
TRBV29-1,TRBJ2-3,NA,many,CSVGANTDTQYF,TGCAGCGTCGGGGCTAACACAGATACGCAGTATTTT
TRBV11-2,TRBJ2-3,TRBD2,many,CASSSEFGTSGLYSTDTQYF,TGTGCCAGCAGCTCCGAGTTCGGGACTAGCGGCTTATATAGCACAGATACGCAGTATTTT
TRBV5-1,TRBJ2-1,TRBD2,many,CASSGGLASNEQFF,TGCGCCAGCAGCGGCGGACTAGCCAGCAATGAGCAGTTCTTC
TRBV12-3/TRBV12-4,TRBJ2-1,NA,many,CASLGYNEQFF,TGTGCCAGCCTGGGCTACAATGAGCAGTTCTTC
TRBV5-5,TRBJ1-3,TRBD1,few,CASSAPGQNFRNTIYF,TGTGCCAGCAGCGCTCCGGGACAGAATTTTAGAAACACCATATATTTT
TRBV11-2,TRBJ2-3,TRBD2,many,CASSLWTSGSSDTQYF,TGTGCCAGCAGCTTATGGACTAGCGGGAGTTCAGATACGCAGTATTTT
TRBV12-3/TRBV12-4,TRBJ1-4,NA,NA,CASSPSGRGNEKLFF,TGTGCCAGCAGCCCCTCGGGGAGAGGTAATGAAAAACTGTTTTTT
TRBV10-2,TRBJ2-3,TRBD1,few,CASSESLAGGLPSTDTQYF,TGCGCCAGCAGTGAGTCTTTGGCAGGGGGATTACCTAGCACAGATACGCAGTATTTT
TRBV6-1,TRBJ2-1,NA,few,CASGPRSSNEQFF,TGTGCCAGCGGCCCCCGGTCGAGCAATGAGCAGTTCTTC
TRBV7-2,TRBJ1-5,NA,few,CASSLPNQPQHF,TGTGCCAGCAGCCTTCCCAATCAGCCCCAGCATTTT
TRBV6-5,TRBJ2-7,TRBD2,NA,CASSYASGSYEQYF,TGTGCCAGCAGTTATGCTAGCGGGAGCTACGAGCAGTACTTC
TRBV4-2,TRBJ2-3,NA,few,CASSQDSRRTDTQYF,TGTGCCAGCAGCCAAGATAGTCGCCGAACAGATACGCAGTATTTT
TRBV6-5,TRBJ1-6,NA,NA,CASSYSRQGFKDSPLHF,TGTGCCAGCAGTTACTCGAGGCAGGGATTCAAGGATTCACCCCTCCACTTT
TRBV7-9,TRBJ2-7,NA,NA,CASSLARATTSYEQYF,TGTGCCAGCAGCTTAGCGAGGGCAACAACCTCCTACGAGCAGTACTTC
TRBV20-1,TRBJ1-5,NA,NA,CSAAPLGPGGNQPQHF,TGCAGTGCTGCTCCACTCGGGCCCGGTGGCAATCAGCCCCAGCATTTT
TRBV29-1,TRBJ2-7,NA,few,CSVTGLYEQYF,TGCAGCGTTACCGGTCTCTACGAGCAGTACTTC
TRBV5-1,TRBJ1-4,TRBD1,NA,CASSLMGTGGKREKLFF,TGCGCCAGCAGCTTGATGGGGACAGGGGGCAAGAGGGAAAAACTGTTTTTT
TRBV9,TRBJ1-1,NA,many,CASSVGGRTEAFF,TGTGCCAGCAGCGTAGGGGGCCGCACTGAAGCTTTCTTT
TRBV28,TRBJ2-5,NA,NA,CASRTARRETQYF,TGTGCCAGCAGGACCGCCCGGCGGGAGACCCAGTACTTC
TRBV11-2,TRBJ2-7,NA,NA,CASSLGRALIYEQYF,TGTGCCAGCAGCTTAGGAAGGGCCCTCATATACGAGCAGTACTTC
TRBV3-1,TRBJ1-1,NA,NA,CASSAVNSPTEAFF,TGTGCCAGCAGCGCGGTGAACAGTCCCACTGAAGCTTTCTTT
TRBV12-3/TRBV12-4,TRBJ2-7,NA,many,CASSVTAYEQYF,TGTGCCAGCAGTGTTACCGCCTACGAGCAGTACTTC
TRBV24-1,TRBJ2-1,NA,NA,CATSGTYSYNEQFF,TGTGCCACCAGTGGGACCTACTCCTACAATGAGCAGTTCTTC
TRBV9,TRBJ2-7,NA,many,CASSIPAPLTYEQYF,TGTGCCAGCAGCATTCCGGCTCCACTCACCTACGAGCAGTACTTC
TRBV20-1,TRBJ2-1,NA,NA,CSAPLGGPYNEQFF,TGCAGTGCCCCGCTGGGCGGCCCCTACAATGAGCAGTTCTTC
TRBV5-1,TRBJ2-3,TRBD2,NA,CASSTRLAGSTDTQYF,TGCGCCAGCAGCACCCGACTAGCGGGATCCACAGATACGCAGTATTTT
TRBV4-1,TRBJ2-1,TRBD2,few,CASRKVGLANHEQFF,TGCGCCAGCAGAAAAGTGGGACTAGCGAACCATGAGCAGTTCTTC
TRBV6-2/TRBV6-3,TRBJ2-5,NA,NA,CASGGQAGRETQYF,TGTGCCAGTGGTGGGCAGGCCGGTCGAGAGACCCAGTACTTC
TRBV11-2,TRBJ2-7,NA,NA,CASNLGGSYEQYF,TGTGCCAGCAACCTGGGGGGTTCCTACGAGCAGTACTTC
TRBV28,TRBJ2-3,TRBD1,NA,CASSLLHEGGATDTQYF,TGTGCCAGCAGTTTATTACACGAAGGGGGCGCAACAGATACGCAGTATTTT
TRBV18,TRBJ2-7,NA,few,CASSPQRSLDEQYF,TGTGCCAGCTCACCACAAAGGTCTCTAGACGAGCAGTACTTC
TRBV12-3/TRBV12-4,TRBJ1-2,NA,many,CASSSPGLRGYTF,TGTGCCAGCAGTTCTCCGGGACTCCGTGGCTACACCTTC
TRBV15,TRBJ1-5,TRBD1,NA,CATSSGQGSQPQHF,TGTGCCACCAGCAGCGGACAGGGGAGTCAGCCCCAGCATTTT
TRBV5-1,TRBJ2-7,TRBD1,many,CASSLYPGQGIGEQYF,TGCGCCAGCAGCTTGTATCCGGGACAGGGTATAGGTGAGCAGTACTTC
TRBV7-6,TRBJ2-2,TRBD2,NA,CASSLGSGGPNTGELFF,TGTGCCAGCAGCTTAGGTAGCGGGGGCCCGAACACCGGGGAGCTGTTTTTT
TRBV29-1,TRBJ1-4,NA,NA,CSAESPDSNPGKLFF,TGCAGCGCCGAGAGCCCCGACAGTAACCCGGGAAAACTGTTTTTT
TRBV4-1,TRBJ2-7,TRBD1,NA,CAISQEVTTGVYEQYF,TGCGCCATCAGCCAAGAGGTCACTACAGGGGTTTACGAGCAGTACTTC
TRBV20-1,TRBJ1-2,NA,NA,CSATGTDVYGYTF,TGCAGTGCTACGGGGACGGACGTTTATGGCTACACCTTC